This is a list of T cell receptor beta chains from one sample in a study of blood T cell repertoires in COVID-19. Data came from immunoSEQ multiplex PCR; TCRdb stores just in-frame clones and leaves some out. The table includes 200,000 to 300,000 clones, about four fifths detected once. Sequenced: peripheral blood. The receptor source for this set is a woman in her forties who had recovered from COVID-19. Both conserved end residues are part of each CDR3. D genes are given only for firm matches. A row's size may be missing; if present it is once, few, many or a size class.

J: TRBJ1-2; size: -; V: TRBV2; length: 13; D: TRBD1; DNA: TGTGGCTCCTACAGGGGAACTAACTATGGCTACACCTTC; CDR3: CGSYRGTNYGYTF
J: TRBJ2-7; size: -; V: TRBV18; length: 12; D: TRBD1; DNA: TGTGCCAGCTCACGACAGGGGGACGAGCAGTACTTC; CDR3: CASSRQGDEQYF
J: TRBJ1-1; size: -; V: TRBV7-6; length: 16; D: -; DNA: TGTGCCAGCAGCTTAGCCCCCGGGGATCCGAACACTGAAGCTTTCTTT; CDR3: CASSLAPGDPNTEAFF
J: TRBJ1-1; size: -; V: TRBV18; length: 14; D: TRBD1; DNA: TGTGCCAGCTCACCACCGTCAGGGGGCACTGAAGCTTTCTTT; CDR3: CASSPPSGGTEAFF
J: TRBJ1-1; size: -; V: TRBV21-1; length: 15; D: -; DNA: TGTGCCAGCAGCAAATTAAGGGGAAGGGGCACTGAAGCTTTCTTT; CDR3: CASSKLRGRGTEAFF
J: TRBJ2-6; size: -; V: TRBV2; length: 15; D: -; DNA: TGTGCCAGCATTCTCAGGAACTCTGGGGCCAACGTCCTGACTTTC; CDR3: CASILRNSGANVLTF
J: TRBJ1-5; size: -; V: TRBV5-1; length: 15; D: -; DNA: TGCGCCAGCAGCTTGGCCTCAGGGGGCAATCAGCCCCAGCATTTT; CDR3: CASSLASGGNQPQHF
J: TRBJ1-1; size: -; V: TRBV7-2; length: 14; D: -; DNA: TGTGCCAGCAGCTCCCGAAACATGAACACTGAAGCTTTCTTT; CDR3: CASSSRNMNTEAFF
J: TRBJ2-5; size: -; V: TRBV25-1; length: 18; D: -; DNA: TGTGCCAGCAGTGAATATACCCCACGGACAGGGAGGGGAGAGACCCAGTACTTC; CDR3: CASSEYTPRTGRGETQYF
J: TRBJ2-7; size: -; V: TRBV30; length: 13; D: TRBD1; DNA: TGTGCCTCATGGACAGGGGGCTCCTACGAGCAGTACTTC; CDR3: CASWTGGSYEQYF
J: TRBJ2-7; size: -; V: TRBV30; length: 12; D: TRBD1; DNA: TGTGCCTGCCGGGGACAGCTTTACGAGCAGTACTTC; CDR3: CACRGQLYEQYF
J: TRBJ2-1; size: -; V: TRBV28; length: 15; D: TRBD1; DNA: TGTGCCAGCAGCCCCCATGGGACAGTGTACAATGAGCAGTTCTTC; CDR3: CASSPHGTVYNEQFF
J: TRBJ2-5; size: -; V: TRBV5-1; length: 14; D: TRBD2; DNA: TGCGCCAGCAGCTTGGACGGGGGGTACGAGACCCAGTACTTC; CDR3: CASSLDGGYETQYF
J: TRBJ1-2; size: -; V: TRBV10-3; length: 12; D: -; DNA: TGTGCCATCAGTGAGTCTCAGGATCGCTACACCTTC; CDR3: CAISESQDRYTF
J: TRBJ2-1; size: once; V: TRBV2; length: 19; D: TRBD2; DNA: TGTGCCAGCAGTGAAGTAGTCGGACTAGCGGGGGGGCCGGGGGATGAGCAGTTCTTC; CDR3: CASSEVVGLAGGPGDEQFF
J: TRBJ2-3; size: -; V: TRBV5-4; length: 15; D: TRBD1; DNA: TGTGCCAGCAGCTCACCGGGACAGCGTTCAGATACGCAGTATTTT; CDR3: CASSSPGQRSDTQYF
J: TRBJ2-1; size: -; V: TRBV5-1; length: 16; D: TRBD2; DNA: TGCGCCAGCAGTTGGCTGGGAGCGGGGGTCTTAGGTGAGCAGTTCTTC; CDR3: CASSWLGAGVLGEQFF
J: TRBJ2-3; size: few; V: TRBV7-9; length: 11; D: -; DNA: TGTGCCAGCAGCTCTCTCTATACGCAGTATTTT; CDR3: CASSSLYTQYF
J: TRBJ1-3; size: -; V: TRBV7-2; length: 12; D: -; DNA: TGTGCCAGCAGCTCTCCGGGAAACACCATATATTTT; CDR3: CASSSPGNTIYF
J: TRBJ1-5; size: once; V: TRBV2; length: 14; D: TRBD1; DNA: TGTGCCAGCCGTTTGACAGGGGGCTTTCAGCCCCAGCATTTT; CDR3: CASRLTGGFQPQHF
J: TRBJ1-6; size: -; V: TRBV28; length: 15; D: -; DNA: TGTGCCAGCAGCACGCCAGGGGTCCGCAATTCACCCCTCCACTTT; CDR3: CASSTPGVRNSPLHF
J: TRBJ2-7; size: -; V: TRBV5-1; length: 15; D: TRBD1; DNA: TGCGCCAGCAGCTTCATTGCAGGGGGCAAGGACGAGCAGTACTTC; CDR3: CASSFIAGGKDEQYF
J: TRBJ2-7; size: -; V: TRBV20-1; length: 11; D: -; DNA: TGCAGTGCCGACCCGGGTTACGAGCAGTACTTC; CDR3: CSADPGYEQYF
J: TRBJ2-3; size: -; V: TRBV5-1; length: 14; D: -; DNA: TGCGCCAGCAGCTTGCAGGGGTACACAGATACGCAGTATTTT; CDR3: CASSLQGYTDTQYF
J: TRBJ1-2; size: -; V: TRBV3-1/TRBV3-2; length: 13; D: -; DNA: TGTGCCAGCAGCCCTGGGCCCTGGGGCGGCTACACCTTC; CDR3: CASSPGPWGGYTF
J: TRBJ1-3; size: -; V: TRBV11-3; length: 14; D: TRBD1; DNA: TGTGCCAGCAGGAACTCAGGGGGAGGAAACACCATATATTTT; CDR3: CASRNSGGGNTIYF
J: TRBJ2-7; size: -; V: TRBV5-4; length: 14; D: TRBD1; DNA: TGTGCCAGCACCTTAGACAGGGGCTCCTACGAGCAGTACTTC; CDR3: CASTLDRGSYEQYF
J: TRBJ2-3; size: -; V: TRBV5-4; length: 16; D: TRBD2; DNA: TGTGCCAGCAGCAAGGGACTAGCGGGGAGCACAGATACGCAGTATTTT; CDR3: CASSKGLAGSTDTQYF
J: TRBJ1-5; size: -; V: TRBV28; length: 15; D: -; DNA: TGTGCCAGCAGTTTATCAGGGAGGGGCAATCAGCCCCAGCATTTT; CDR3: CASSLSGRGNQPQHF
J: TRBJ2-3; size: -; V: TRBV11-2; length: 16; D: TRBD2; DNA: TGTGCCAGCAGCCGCGGGACTAGCACTAGCACAGATACGCAGTATTTT; CDR3: CASSRGTSTSTDTQYF
J: TRBJ1-1; size: -; V: TRBV7-2; length: 14; D: -; DNA: TGTGCCAGCAGCTTAGAGGGGTTGGACACTGAAGCTTTCTTT; CDR3: CASSLEGLDTEAFF
J: TRBJ2-5; size: -; V: TRBV9; length: 15; D: TRBD1; DNA: TGTGCCAGCAGCGACGGGACAGAGCATCAAGAGACCCAGTACTTC; CDR3: CASSDGTEHQETQYF
J: TRBJ1-4; size: -; V: TRBV30; length: 13; D: -; DNA: TGTGCCAGAACGGGTTCAACTAATGAAAAACTGTTTTTT; CDR3: CARTGSTNEKLFF
J: TRBJ1-5; size: -; V: TRBV10-3; length: 14; D: TRBD1; DNA: TGTGCCATCAGTGGGCAGGGGGGAAAACAGCCCCAGCATTTT; CDR3: CAISGQGGKQPQHF
J: TRBJ1-1; size: -; V: TRBV28; length: 17; D: -; DNA: TGTGCCAGCAGCCCGAACCGTGGTGGAAGGCTGACAAGGGAAGCTTTCTTT; CDR3: CASSPNRGGRLTREAFF
J: TRBJ1-2; size: -; V: TRBV2; length: 13; D: TRBD1; DNA: TGTGCCAGCAGTGCTGACAGGGCCAATGGCTACACCTTC; CDR3: CASSADRANGYTF
J: TRBJ2-5; size: -; V: TRBV5-5; length: 13; D: -; DNA: TGTGCCAGCAGCTTGGGCAGCCAAGAGACCCAGTACTTC; CDR3: CASSLGSQETQYF
J: TRBJ1-2; size: -; V: TRBV3-1/TRBV3-2; length: 15; D: -; DNA: TGTGCCAGCAGCCACCCTGGGGGGGGCTACTATGGCTACACCTTC; CDR3: CASSHPGGGYYGYTF
J: TRBJ1-2; size: -; V: TRBV19; length: 14; D: -; DNA: TGTGCCAGTAGTCGAGGGGACTGGCACTATGGCTACACCTTC; CDR3: CASSRGDWHYGYTF
J: TRBJ2-3; size: few; V: TRBV6-4; length: 16; D: TRBD2; DNA: TGTGCCAGCAGTGACTCTAGCGGGGGGGCCACAGATACGCAGTATTTT; CDR3: CASSDSSGGATDTQYF
J: TRBJ2-3; size: -; V: TRBV27; length: 12; D: -; DNA: TGTGCCAGCAGTTTCCCAGAAGATACGCAGTATTTT; CDR3: CASSFPEDTQYF
J: TRBJ2-5; size: once; V: TRBV5-1; length: 15; D: -; DNA: TGCGCCAGCAGCACAGGGACGGTGTACCAAGAGACCCAGTACTTC; CDR3: CASSTGTVYQETQYF
J: TRBJ1-4; size: -; V: TRBV4-2; length: 17; D: -; DNA: TGTGCCAGCAGCCAAGAAGGGAGGAGGACAAATAATGAAAAACTGTTTTTT; CDR3: CASSQEGRRTNNEKLFF
J: TRBJ1-4; size: -; V: TRBV5-4; length: 13; D: -; DNA: TGTGCCAGCTCCCCGGACAGAAATGAAAAACTGTTTTTT; CDR3: CASSPDRNEKLFF
J: TRBJ2-1; size: -; V: TRBV19; length: 17; D: -; DNA: TGTGCCAGTAGTATAGTTCCGGGAAGGGGACAATACAATGAGCAGTTCTTC; CDR3: CASSIVPGRGQYNEQFF
J: TRBJ1-2; size: once; V: TRBV4-2; length: 18; D: TRBD1; DNA: TGTGCCAGCAGCAAATACATTGTGACAGGGGGCGCAGTAGATGGCTACACCTTC; CDR3: CASSKYIVTGGAVDGYTF
J: TRBJ1-5; size: -; V: TRBV7-3; length: 14; D: TRBD1; DNA: TGTGCCAGCAGCTCGACAGGGTCCGATCAGCCCCAGCATTTT; CDR3: CASSSTGSDQPQHF
J: TRBJ2-2; size: -; V: TRBV5-4; length: 12; D: -; DNA: TGTGCCACCCAAGAGGTCACCGGGGAGCTGTTTTTT; CDR3: CATQEVTGELFF
J: TRBJ2-7; size: -; V: TRBV4-1; length: 15; D: -; DNA: TGCGCCAGCAGCCAAGAGGGGGGGGCTTTCTACGAGCAGTACTTC; CDR3: CASSQEGGAFYEQYF
J: TRBJ2-1; size: -; V: TRBV2; length: 13; D: -; DNA: TGTGCCAGCAGTGTATCCAGGGAGGCCGAGCAGTTCTTC; CDR3: CASSVSREAEQFF
J: TRBJ2-2; size: -; V: TRBV28; length: 14; D: -; DNA: TGTGCCAGCAGGACAGGAACGAACACCGGGGAGCTGTTTTTT; CDR3: CASRTGTNTGELFF
J: TRBJ2-1; size: -; V: TRBV7-9; length: 16; D: -; DNA: TGTGCCAGCAGCTTAGTATATGAGGCCAGGGGAAATGAGCAGTTCTTC; CDR3: CASSLVYEARGNEQFF
J: TRBJ2-5; size: -; V: TRBV19; length: 14; D: TRBD1; DNA: TGTGCCAGTAGTGTCGACAGGGGGCGTGAGACCCAGTACTTC; CDR3: CASSVDRGRETQYF